This TCR beta chain was sequenced in a study of CD8 T cells in Susac syndrome. Random hexamers were used to reverse transcribe an amount of about 0.45 to 1 ug RNA. TCRdb processed the immunoSEQ multiplex PCR reads anew with MiXCR; each CDR3 protein has one entry. Here the sample spans about 70,000 distinct CDR3 sequences, just under 95% being singletons. The germline V and J ends were trimmed by 8 bases and 11 bases, with 16 bases remaining between them. Per germline, CDR1 SQVTM and CDR2 ANQGSEA. The length of the CDR3 is 11 residues. This sequence joins TRBV29-1 and TRBJ2-1, with unresolved D. The sequence was obtained from a human donor in good health. Sequenced sample: CD8+ T cells from PBMCs. CDR3 in amino acids: CSLWKAAKQFF. In DNA, the CDR3 is TGCAGCCTCTGGAAGGCAGCCAAGCAGTTCTTC.